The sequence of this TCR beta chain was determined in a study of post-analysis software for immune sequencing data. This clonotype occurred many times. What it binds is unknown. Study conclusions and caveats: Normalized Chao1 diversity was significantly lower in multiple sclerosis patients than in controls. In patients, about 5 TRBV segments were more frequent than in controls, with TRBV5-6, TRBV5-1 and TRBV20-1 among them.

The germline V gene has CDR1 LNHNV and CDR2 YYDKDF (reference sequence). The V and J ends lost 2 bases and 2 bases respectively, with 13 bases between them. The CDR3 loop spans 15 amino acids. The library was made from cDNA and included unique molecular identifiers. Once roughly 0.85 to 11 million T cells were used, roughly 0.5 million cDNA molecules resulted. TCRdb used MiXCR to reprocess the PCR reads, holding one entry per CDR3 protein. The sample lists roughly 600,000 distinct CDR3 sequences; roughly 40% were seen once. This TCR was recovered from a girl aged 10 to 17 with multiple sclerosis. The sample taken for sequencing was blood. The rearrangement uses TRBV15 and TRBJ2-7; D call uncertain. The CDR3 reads CATSRHRTDTYEQYF. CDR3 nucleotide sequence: TGTGCCACCAGCAGACATAGGACGGATACCTACGAGCAGTACTTC.